These 17 T cell receptor beta chains originate from one sample sequenced in a study of CD8 T cells in Susac syndrome. A quantity of roughly 0.5 to 1 ug RNA underwent reverse transcription using random hexamers. TCRdb analysed the immunoSEQ multiplex PCR reads with MiXCR anew, one entry per CDR3 protein. The repertoire holds about 120,000 distinct CDR3 sequences, with roughly 94% as singletons. Sequences were obtained from CD4+ T cells from PBMCs. These receptors came from a human donor with multiple sclerosis.

The chain carries TRBV2 and TRBJ1-3; D gene unclear. Germline V CDR1 and CDR2: SNHLY, FYNNEI. The length of the CDR3 is 17 residues. Trimming stripped 6 bases from V and 4 bases from J, with 22 bases between. CDR3 bases: TGTGCCAGCAGATTAGGATGGACTCAACGGAGGGGAAACACCATATATTTT. It yields the protein CASRLGWTQRRGNTIYF.

V and J are TRBV15 and TRBJ2-1; D is perhaps TRBD2 (6 bases). The CDR3 length is 15 residues. CDR1 and CDR2 from the germline V gene are LNHNV and YYDKDF (reference sequence). V gave up 4 bases and J gave up 1 base, with 11 bases separating them. The CDR3 nucleotides are TGTGCCACCAGCACGGCGGGGAGTTCCTACAATGAGCAGTTCTTC. Protein sequence: CATSTAGSSYNEQFF.

The chain has TRBV5-1 and TRBJ1-2; 10 bases match TRBD1. CDR1 and CDR2 from the germline V gene are SGHRS and YFSETQ. V was clipped by 4 bases and J by 6 bases; unmatched bases: 6. The CDR3 covers 14 residues. CDR3 DNA sequence: TGCGCCAGCAGCCCGACAGGGGGCGTAAATGGCTACACCTTC. Protein: CASSPTGGVNGYTF.

The genes are TRBV6-5 and TRBJ2-2, with 9 bases fitting TRBD2. CDR3 length equals 17 residues. Looked up from germline, CDR1 is MNHEY and CDR2 is SVGAGI. The V and J ends lost 0 bases and 7 bases, in that order; junction bases with no gene match: 9. The CDR3 region is CASSYSGASGTGGELFF. The CDR3 DNA reads TGTGCCAGCAGTTACTCGGGGGCTAGCGGGACCGGCGGGGAGCTGTTTTTT.

The CDR3 DNA reads as TGTGCCAGCAGCTTAGCGGGAGGGCCTTCCAACGAGCAGTACTTC. It is translated as CASSLAGGPSNEQYF. This chain links TRBV11-2 with TRBJ2-7; 8 bases are shared with TRBD2. The J segment lost 5 bases and the V segment lost 1 base, leaving 7 bases of the junction unmatched. In germline, CDR1 is SGHAT, CDR2 FQNNGV. The length of the CDR3 is 15 residues.

The rearrangement joins TRBV20-1 to TRBJ2-1; TRBD1 matches at 7 bases. The V gene's germline CDR1 is DFQATT and CDR2 SNEGSKA (reference sequence). This CDR3 is built from 16 residues. With V trimmed by 1 base and J by 0 bases, 6 bases remained unmatched. The DNA of the CDR3 is TGCAGTGCTAGAGGGACAGGCCGTTACTCCTACAATGAGCAGTTCTTC. Translated, it gives CSARGTGRYSYNEQFF.

The J gene is TRBJ2-3, the V gene TRBV7-2; 12 nucleotides agree with TRBD2. CDR1 and CDR2 from the germline V gene are SGHTA and FQGNSA. The CDR3 totals 17 residues. J lost 4 bases, V lost 5 bases, and 10 bases had no gene match. The CDR3 DNA sequence: TGTGCCAGCAGCGGTAGGACTAGCGGGGTCGGGGCAGATACGCAGTATTTT. This translates into CASSGRTSGVGADTQYF.

J is TRBJ2-7 and V is TRBV13; 9 bases match TRBD2. CDR3 length: 16 residues. V was pared by 3 bases and J by 2 bases, with 8 bases of the junction left unmatched. Germline CDR1 and CDR2: PRHDT and FYEKMQ (reference sequence). CDR3 residues: CASSFGGRAPTYEQYF. The DNA of the CDR3 is TGTGCCAGCAGCTTCGGCGGGAGGGCCCCCACCTACGAGCAGTACTTC. Using reference TRBV13 and TRBJ2-7 for the parts outside the CDR3, the full variable domain is AAGVIQSPRHLIKEKRETATLKCYPIPRHDTVYWYQQGPGQDPQFLISFYEKMQSDKGSIPDRFSAQQFSDYHSELNMSSLELGDSALYFCASSFGGRAPTYEQYFGPGTRLTVT.

J is TRBJ2-3 and V is TRBV7-9; 7 positions match TRBD2. The CDR3 sequence is 15 residues long. CDR1 and CDR2 from the germline V gene are SEHNR and FQNEAQ (reference sequence). Germline trimming cut 1 base from V and 1 base from J; bases unmatched to any gene: 2. CDR3 nucleotide sequence: TGTGCCAGCAGCTTAGACCGGGAGGGCACAGATACGCAGTATTTT. It encodes CASSLDREGTDTQYF.

V usage is TRBV7-9 and J usage is TRBJ2-2; D remains ambiguous. V lost 5 bases to trimming and J lost 7 bases, with 8 bases between them. CDR1 is SEHNR, CDR2 FQNEAQ, per germline (reference sequence). The CDR3 runs 12 residues. The CDR3 region is CASSGPVGELFF. CDR3 nucleotides: TGTGCCAGCAGCGGACCCGTCGGGGAGCTGTTTTTT.

This chain joins TRBV5-1 and TRBJ2-2, with TRBD2 matching over 9 bases. J gave up 6 bases and V 5 bases, and 8 bases lay outside the gene matches. Germline V gene sequence: CDR1 SGHRS, CDR2 YFSETQ. This CDR3 has 15 amino acids. The CDR3, as DNA: TGCGCCAGCAGTTCGGGACTAGCACCCCCCGGGGAGCTGTTTTTT. Protein product: CASSSGLAPPGELFF.

The chain joins TRBV30 to TRBJ2-6; unclear D gene. V lost 3 bases and J lost 0, with 6 bases in between. Germline-derived CDR1 and CDR2 are GTSNPN and SVGIG (reference sequence). The CDR3 length is 14 residues. CDR3 residues: CAWRTDSGANVLTF. The CDR3 nucleotides read TGTGCCTGGAGGACCGACTCTGGGGCCAACGTCCTGACTTTC.

The V call is TRBV19, the J call TRBJ2-4; D may match TRBD1 or TRBD2 (5 bases each). V lost 5 bases and J lost 3, with 14 bases in between. Germline CDR1 and CDR2: LNHDA and SQIVND (reference sequence). This CDR3 has 15 residues. The CDR3 here is CASSGTTYDKNIQYF. The CDR3 region has the DNA TGTGCCAGTAGTGGGACCACGTATGACAAAAACATTCAGTACTTC.

The CDR3 DNA reads as TGTGCCAGCAGCCGACCAGCAGGGGGCGTGGACTCTGGGGCCAACGTCCTGACTTTC. Protein sequence: CASSRPAGGVDSGANVLTF. The rearrangement links TRBV7-2 to TRBJ2-6; 8 bases align to TRBD1. The trim removed 5 bases at V and 0 bases at J, leaving 12 bases unmatched. Germline assignment: CDR1 SGHTA and CDR2 FQGNSA. The CDR3 sequence is 19 residues long.

This chain joins TRBV20-1 and TRBJ2-1; tentatively, D is TRBD2 (6 bases). Trimming took 3 bases from V and 9 from J, leaving 12 bases between them. Per germline, CDR1 DFQATT and CDR2 SNEGSKA (reference sequence). CDR3 size: 12 residues. DNA of the CDR3: TGCAGTGCTAGTTCCGGGGGTGGTGAGCAGTTCTTC. This sequence encodes CSASSGGGEQFF.

The chain employs TRBV10-3 and TRBJ2-2; either TRBD1 or TRBD2 may supply D (5 bases each). V was shortened by 5 bases and J by 5 bases, with 21 bases between the two germline ends. The CDR3 is 17 residues long. The germline V gene encodes CDR1 ENHRY and CDR2 SYGVKD. In nucleotides, the CDR3 is TGTGCCATCAGTCTTTCTTCCGGGACGGCGACAACCGGGGAGCTGTTTTTT. Translating it yields CAISLSSGTATTGELFF.

This clonotype turned up a few times. This chain links TRBV5-1 with TRBJ2-2; maybe TRBD2 (6 bases). Germline V gene sequence: CDR1 SGHRS, CDR2 YFSETQ. The CDR3 spans 16 residues. V shed 2 bases and J shed 1 base, with 12 bases lying between them. This chain's CDR3 is CASSFRGAGNTGELFF. As DNA, the CDR3 is TGCGCCAGCAGCTTTCGTGGAGCGGGGAACACCGGGGAGCTGTTTTTT.